These T cell receptor beta chains were read from a single sample in a study of blood T cell repertoires in COVID-19. Some clones are missing from TCRdb's copy, which holds only in-frame ones; the method was immunoSEQ multiplex PCR. This table holds 110,000 or so clones, around 85% found once. Material for sequencing was peripheral blood. The origin of the receptors is a woman aged 55-70 years with COVID-19, enrolled during active disease. Both conserved end residues are part of each CDR3. D genes are given only for firm matches. The listing skips clone size in some rows; elsewhere it reads once, few, many or a size class.

TGTGCCAGCAGCCTCAGGGCGGGGGTCCCCGATACGCAGTATTTT CASSLRAGVPDTQYF NA TRBV7-2 TRBD2 TRBJ2-3
TGTGCCTGGACCGAGGAGGCCGCAGGCTCCTACGAGCAGTACTTC CAWTEEAAGSYEQYF once TRBV30 NA TRBJ2-7
TGCGCCAGCAGCCCGGAGGGGGCGCGGGGTAACTATGGCTACACCTTC CASSPEGARGNYGYTF NA TRBV5-1 TRBD1 TRBJ1-2
TGTGCCAGCAGCGGTGGGGCCTACGCGGGGGGGCCTTTCGGTGAGCAGTTCTTC CASSGGAYAGGPFGEQFF NA TRBV9 TRBD2 TRBJ2-1
TGTGCCTGGGCGAGACAGGGAGACTATGGCTACACCTTC CAWARQGDYGYTF NA TRBV30 TRBD1 TRBJ1-2
TGTGCCAGCACCCCCGATTTGGGGCAGGGGACTGAAGCTTTCTTT CASTPDLGQGTEAFF NA TRBV6-5 NA TRBJ1-1
TGTGCCAGTAGTATACCTGGACAGGGGGTTAGGGGCAATCAGCCCCAGCATTTT CASSIPGQGVRGNQPQHF NA TRBV19 TRBD1 TRBJ1-5
TGTGCCAGCAGCCAAGAACCGGTAGCGGGGGAGCTGTTTTTT CASSQEPVAGELFF once TRBV4-2 NA TRBJ2-2
TGTGCCAGCAGTAACACCCGAAACACCATATATTTT CASSNTRNTIYF NA TRBV25-1 NA TRBJ1-3
TGTGCCAGTAGTACCGCGACAGGGCCCAGGACCCAGTACTTC CASSTATGPRTQYF NA TRBV19 TRBD1 TRBJ2-5
TGCGCCAGCAATGTCGTGGGCGGGACCTACGAGCAGTACTTC CASNVVGGTYEQYF NA TRBV10-2 NA TRBJ2-7
TGTGCCAGCAGCTTAGCCCCGGGACAGGGACGATCACCCCTCCACTTT CASSLAPGQGRSPLHF NA TRBV7-2 TRBD1 TRBJ1-6
TGTGCCACCAGATTTGCAGGGGGGGCTTTCTTT CATRFAGGAFF NA TRBV15 TRBD1 TRBJ1-1
TGTGCCAGCAGTTACTTCGGACAGGGGGCCGGTGAGCAGTTCTTC CASSYFGQGAGEQFF once TRBV6-2/TRBV6-3 TRBD1 TRBJ2-1
TGCGCCAGCAGCCAAGATGGGACAGGTAGCTCACCCCTCCACTTT CASSQDGTGSSPLHF NA TRBV4-3 TRBD1 TRBJ1-6
TGCGCCAGCAGCCCCGGATTGGACAGGGGGTTGGATGGCTACACCTTC CASSPGLDRGLDGYTF few TRBV5-1 TRBD1 TRBJ1-2